What follows describes a single T cell receptor (beta chain). Its antigen is not identified. This sample was taken from a study of shared clonotypes between healthy human individuals. The CDR3 has 12 amino acids. In germline, CDR1 is SGHVS, CDR2 FQNEAQ. Losses at the gene ends were 9 bases for V and 5 bases for J; bases not matched to a gene: 7. Study results and caveats: Researchers found naive subsets generally carried larger estimated richness than memory subsets.

Naive CD8 populations comprised CD45RO-negative cells positively selected for CCR7, excluding terminally differentiated effector memory CD45RA+ cells. Donation came from healthy HIV-negative adults that had no recent acute infections or vaccinations. Caucasian adults residing in Nashville, Tennessee made up all the donors. The repertoire was sequenced with immunoSEQ multiplex PCR; TCRdb's copy has only in-frame clones and lacks some. The sample has about 2 million clones, about 95% seen once; the top ten hold less than 1.5%. Sequences were obtained from naive CD8+ T cells sorted from blood. V usage is TRBV7-8 and J usage is TRBJ2-7, with 7 bases lining up with TRBD1. The sequence was collected from a young man in good health. The CDR3 protein is CASRGQLDEQYF. For the CDR3, the DNA is TGTGCCAGTAGGGGGCAATTGGACGAGCAGTACTTC.